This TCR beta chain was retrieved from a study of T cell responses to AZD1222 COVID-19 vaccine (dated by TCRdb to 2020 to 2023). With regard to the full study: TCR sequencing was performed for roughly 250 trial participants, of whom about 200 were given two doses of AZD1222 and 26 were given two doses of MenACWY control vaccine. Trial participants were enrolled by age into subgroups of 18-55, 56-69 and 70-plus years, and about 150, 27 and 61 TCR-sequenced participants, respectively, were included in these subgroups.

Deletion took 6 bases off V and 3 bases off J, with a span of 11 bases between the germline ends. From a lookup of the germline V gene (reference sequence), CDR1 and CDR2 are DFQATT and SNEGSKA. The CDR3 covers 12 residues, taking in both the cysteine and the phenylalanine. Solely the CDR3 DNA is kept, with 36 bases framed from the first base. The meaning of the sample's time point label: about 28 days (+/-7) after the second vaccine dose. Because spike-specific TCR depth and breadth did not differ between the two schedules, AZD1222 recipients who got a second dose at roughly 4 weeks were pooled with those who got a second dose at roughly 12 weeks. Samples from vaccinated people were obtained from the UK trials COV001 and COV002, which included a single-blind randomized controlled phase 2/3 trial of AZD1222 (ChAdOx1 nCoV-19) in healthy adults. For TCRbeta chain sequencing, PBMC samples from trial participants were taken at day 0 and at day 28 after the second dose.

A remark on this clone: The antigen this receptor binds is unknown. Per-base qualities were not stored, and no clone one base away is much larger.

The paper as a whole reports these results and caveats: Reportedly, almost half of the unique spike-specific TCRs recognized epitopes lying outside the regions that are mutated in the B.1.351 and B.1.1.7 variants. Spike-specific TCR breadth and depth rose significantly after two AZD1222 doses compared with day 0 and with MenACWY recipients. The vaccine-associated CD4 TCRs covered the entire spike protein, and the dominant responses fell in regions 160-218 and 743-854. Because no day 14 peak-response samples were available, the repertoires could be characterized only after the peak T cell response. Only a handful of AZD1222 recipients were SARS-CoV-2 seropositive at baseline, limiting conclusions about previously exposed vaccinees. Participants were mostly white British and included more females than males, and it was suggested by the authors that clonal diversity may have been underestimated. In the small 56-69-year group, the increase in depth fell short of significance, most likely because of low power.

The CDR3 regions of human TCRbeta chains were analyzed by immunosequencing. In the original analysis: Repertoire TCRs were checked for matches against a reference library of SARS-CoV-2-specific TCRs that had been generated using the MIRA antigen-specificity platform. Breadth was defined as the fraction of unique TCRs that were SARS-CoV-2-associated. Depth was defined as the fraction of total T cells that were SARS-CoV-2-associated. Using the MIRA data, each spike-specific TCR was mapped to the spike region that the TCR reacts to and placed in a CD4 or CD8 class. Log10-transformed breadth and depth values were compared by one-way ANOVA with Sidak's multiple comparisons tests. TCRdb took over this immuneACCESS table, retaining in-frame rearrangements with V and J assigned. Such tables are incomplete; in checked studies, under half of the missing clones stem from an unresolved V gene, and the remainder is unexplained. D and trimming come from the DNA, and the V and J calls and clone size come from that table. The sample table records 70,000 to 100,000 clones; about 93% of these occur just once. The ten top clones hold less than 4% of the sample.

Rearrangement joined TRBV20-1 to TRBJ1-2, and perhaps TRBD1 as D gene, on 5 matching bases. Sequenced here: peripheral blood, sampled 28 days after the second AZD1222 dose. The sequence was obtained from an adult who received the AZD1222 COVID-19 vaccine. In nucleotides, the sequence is TGCAGTGCAAGTGGGGGAGACTATGGCTACACCTTC. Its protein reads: CSASGGDYGYTF.